The present T cell receptor (beta chain) was sequenced within a study of molecular identifiers for immune sequencing clone quantification. General study findings and limits: Over 99% of CMV-specific effector molecules, but under 1% of naive ones, were in clones above 20 copies.

Turning to this clonotype: Antigen: not known.

V was shortened by 1 base and J by 15 bases, with 13 bases between the two germline ends. This CDR3 has 12 amino acids. Germline V gene lookup returns CDR1 MGHRA and CDR2 YSYEKL. TCRdb recomputed calls from the PCR reads with MiXCR, one row per CDR3 protein. The sample lists about 510,000 distinct CDR3 sequences, 25% occurring once. The TCR comes from a human donor in good health. Some libraries in this study had Jurkat cell RNA spiked in. The rearrangement uses TRBV4-1 and TRBJ1-5; no reliable D call. The material sequenced was naive CD8+ T cells from blood, with Jurkat cell RNA spiked in. Documented subset: FACS-sorted CD8+CD4-CCR7+CD45RA+ naive T cells. The CDR3 sequence is CASSQGRALPHF. CDR3 coding DNA: TGCGCCAGCAGCCAAGGTAGGGCCCTTCCGCATTTT.